Listed here are 11 T cell receptor beta chains from one sample, sequenced in a study of vaccination effects on CD4 cells after COVID-19. The authors isolated CD4+ T cells after around 9 days of culture. The method was immunoSEQ multiplex PCR; TCRdb's version includes in-frame clones alone and lacks a portion of them. This table has 45,000 to 75,000 clones, roughly 80% appearing once. The antigens these receptors bind are not known. This material consisted of CD4+ T cells from PBMCs cultured without peptide, taken before COVID-19 vaccination. Receptor source: a human donor who received a COVID-19 vaccine.

J is TRBJ2-1 and V is TRBV5-1, with D unresolved. Trimming took 3 bases from V and 5 from J, leaving 9 bases between them. This CDR3 is built from 13 residues. Germline-derived CDR1 and CDR2 are SGHRS and YFSETQ. CDR3 residues: CASSSNTDNEQFF. CDR3 nucleotides: TGCGCCAGCAGCTCAAACACAGACAATGAGCAGTTCTTC.

The chain has TRBV2 and TRBJ2-5; D may be TRBD1 (5 bases). The CDR3 contains 13 residues. The germline gives CDR1 SNHLY, CDR2 FYNNEI. Trimming stripped 7 bases from V and 2 bases from J, with 11 bases between. The CDR3 protein is CASTVDRQETQYF. The CDR3 DNA sequence: TGTGCCAGCACGGTTGACAGACAAGAGACCCAGTACTTC. Together with reference TRBV2 and TRBJ2-5, the CDR3 gives the full variable domain: EPEVTQTPSHQVTQMGQEVILRCVPISNHLYFYWYRQILGQKVEFLVSFYNNEISEKSEIFDDQFSVERPDGSNFTLKIRSTKLEDSAMYFCASTVDRQETQYFGPGTRLLVL.

CDR3 sequence: CASSSWTGGTTEAFF. The CDR3 DNA is TGTGCCAGCAGTTCCTGGACAGGGGGGACCACTGAAGCTTTCTTT. This chain connects TRBV6-5 to TRBJ1-1, with 10 bases that match TRBD1. Germline lookup yields CDR1 MNHEY and CDR2 SVGAGI. The trim removed 4 bases at V and 4 bases at J, leaving 6 bases unmatched. The CDR3 totals 15 residues.

This clone occurred once. The genes are TRBV7-2 and TRBJ1-2; D might be TRBD1 (5 bases). The CDR3 sequence is 15 residues long. Germline values: CDR1 SGHTA, CDR2 FQGNSA. V was pared by 5 bases and J by 7 bases, with 20 bases between. CDR3 sequence: CASSNTQGTSSGYTF. CDR3 nucleotide sequence: TGTGCCAGCAGCAATACGCAGGGTACAAGTAGTGGCTACACCTTC. Full variable domain (outside the CDR3, taken from reference TRBV7-2 and TRBJ1-2): GAGVSQSPSNKVTEKGKDVELRCDPISGHTALYWYRQSLGQGLEFLIYFQGNSAPDKSGLPSDRFSAERTGGSVSTLTIQRTQQEDSAVYLCASSNTQGTSSGYTFGSGTRLTVV.

This clone was recorded once. The chain is built from TRBV7-2 and TRBJ2-3, with D possibly called TRBD1 or TRBD2 (5 bases each). The CDR3 length is 16 residues. V lost 5 bases, J lost 5 bases, and 20 bases lay in between. Germline V gives CDR1 SGHTA, CDR2 FQGNSA. CDR3 loop: CASSPAGTGMGDTQYF. CDR3 nucleotides: TGTGCCAGCAGCCCCGCTGGGACGGGTATGGGAGATACGCAGTATTTT.

This chain uses TRBV19 with TRBJ2-3; 10 nucleotides match TRBD2. V lost 5 bases to trimming and J lost 4 bases; unmatched junction nucleotides: 9. Germline assignment: CDR1 LNHDA and CDR2 SQIVND (reference sequence). This CDR3 comprises 16 residues. For the CDR3, the DNA is TGTGCCAGTAGTGCCTACAGCGGGGGGGCAGCAGATACGCAGTATTTT. It encodes CASSAYSGGAADTQYF. Full variable domain (rest looked up from reference TRBV19 and TRBJ2-3): DGGITQSPKYLFRKEGQNVTLSCEQNLNHDAMYWYRQDPGQGLRLIYYSQIVNDFQKGDIAEGYSVSREKKESFPLTVTSAQKNPTAFYLCASSAYSGGAADTQYFGPGTRLTVL.

CDR3 coding DNA: TGCGCCAGCAGCCAAAGACAGGCTCTGGGGCCCCAGCATTTT. It translates to CASSQRQALGPQHF. The V call is TRBV4-1, the J call TRBJ1-5; D may be TRBD1 (6 bases). V lost 2 bases and J lost 9, with 14 bases in between. The CDR3 loop spans 14 amino acids. Germline CDR1 MGHRA, CDR2 YSYEKL.

The table lists this clone with a few counts. This chain links TRBV2 with TRBJ1-2; D gene ambiguous. CDR3 length equals 15 residues. V lost 0 bases and J 0 bases, leaving 8 bases between the germline ends. The germline V gene has CDR1 SNHLY and CDR2 FYNNEI. The chain's CDR3 is CASSEAGYPNYGYTF. The DNA for the CDR3 is TGTGCCAGCAGTGAAGCTGGTTACCCTAACTATGGCTACACCTTC. Together with reference TRBV2 and TRBJ1-2, the CDR3 gives the full variable domain: EPEVTQTPSHQVTQMGQEVILRCVPISNHLYFYWYRQILGQKVEFLVSFYNNEISEKSEIFDDQFSVERPDGSNFTLKIRSTKLEDSAMYFCASSEAGYPNYGYTFGSGTRLTVV.

This clone was seen a single time. The rearrangement links TRBV3-1 (or the pseudogene TRBV3-2) to TRBJ2-7; weak D call: TRBD1 (6 bases). The germline CDR1 and CDR2 sequences are LGHDT and YNNKEL (reference sequence). There are 14 residues in the CDR3. The V gene lost 3 bases and the J gene lost 5 bases, with 14 bases spanning the gap. The CDR3 sequence is CASSHEQGGHEQYV. CDR3 nucleotides: TGTGCCAGCAGCCATGAACAGGGTGGCCACGAGCAGTACGTC.

The chain links TRBV10-3 to TRBJ2-3, with D tentatively TRBD2 (7 bases). Trimming shortened V by 6 bases and J by 0 bases, and 10 bases separated the two germline ends. This CDR3 is 14 amino acids long. Germline lookup yields CDR1 ENHRY and CDR2 SYGVKD. The CDR3 coding sequence is TGTGCCATCAGAGGGGGGGGGAGCACAGATACGCAGTATTTT. Amino acids: CAIRGGGSTDTQYF.

This clone came up a few times. This chain uses TRBV5-5 with TRBJ2-2; no clear D gene. The germline V gene encodes CDR1 SGHKS and CDR2 YYEKEE (reference sequence). The CDR3 contains 14 residues. V was trimmed by 6 bases and J by 11 bases, leaving 20 bases between them. The CDR3 coding sequence is TGTGCCAGCACCCCCTCGACATGGCCTCGAGAGCTGTTTTTT. Its translation: CASTPSTWPRELFF.